The subject of this entry is one T cell receptor (beta chain). Profiled with immunoSEQ multiplex PCR; TCRdb holds only in-frame clones, not every one. The sample contains about 76,000 clones, 86% of which appear only once. These data are taken from a study of technical replicates of blood from a handful of donors. The CDR3 is 13 residues long. The ends lost 4 bases at V and 4 bases at J; junction bases unmatched: 3. Germline assignment: CDR1 LNHDA and CDR2 SQIVND (reference sequence). This chain uses TRBV19 with TRBJ1-1; 7 bases fit TRBD1. The source material was PBMCs. This clonotype originated in a human donor in good health. Some clones in this sample may be carry-over from other donors' samples. In DNA, the CDR3 is TGTGCCAGTAGTAACCAGGGGGTCACTGAAGCTTTCTTT. As protein: CASSNQGVTEAFF.